The rows below give T cell receptor beta chains drawn from one sample of a study of blood T cell repertoires in COVID-19. Libraries were prepared by immunoSEQ multiplex PCR; TCRdb keeps only in-frame clonotypes and omits some of them. The table lists approximately 150,000 clones, about 83% of them singletons. Sequencing used peripheral blood. The receptors were sampled from a man aged 50 to 60 with acute or convalescent COVID-19. Each CDR3 is given with its conserved first and last residue. Fields, in order: V gene, J gene, CDR3 protein.

TRBV29-1	TRBJ2-1	CSVGKAGMYNEQFF
TRBV24-1	TRBJ1-2	CASPLDRYGYTF
TRBV5-1	TRBJ2-2	CASSLRAGEGGELFF
TRBV27	TRBJ2-3	CASSTLAGGTDTQYF
TRBV29-1	TRBJ2-3	CSVGGGSADTQYF
TRBV5-1	TRBJ2-4	CASSLEQGGKNIQYF
TRBV5-5	TRBJ1-2	CASSLTGMRGYTF
TRBV7-8	TRBJ1-1	CASTNRGNTEAFF
TRBV9	TRBJ1-2	CASSIGQANYGYTF
TRBV28	TRBJ2-2	CASSLAPGQGVNGELFF
TRBV5-8	TRBJ1-2	CASSLGVGVYHGYTF
TRBV12-3/TRBV12-4	TRBJ2-5	CASSPRGETQYF
TRBV19	TRBJ1-6	CASSRGQGGGSPLHF
TRBV3-1/TRBV3-2	TRBJ1-3	CASRGTGKGASGNTIYF
TRBV5-1	TRBJ1-1	CASSLGQGWTEAFF
TRBV2	TRBJ2-1	CASSVEGATEQFF
TRBV19	TRBJ1-1	CASSTHKNTEAFF
TRBV7-3	TRBJ1-1	CASSPGQGEAFF
TRBV7-2	TRBJ2-1	CASSPGGYNEQFF
TRBV4-1	TRBJ2-7	CASSQEPGMTYEQYF
TRBV11-1	TRBJ1-1	CASSLTPPGGEAFF
TRBV30	TRBJ1-2	CAWSAGVQGYGYTF
TRBV18	TRBJ2-2	CASSPLQGWKTGELFF
TRBV30	TRBJ1-2	CAWSVGQTGYTF
TRBV2	TRBJ1-1	CASSEALPGYTEAFF
TRBV11-2	TRBJ2-7	CASSLVTGQGTYEQYF
TRBV6-5	TRBJ2-3	CASSLAGAYTDTQYF
TRBV19	TRBJ1-6	CASSIFENSPLHF
TRBV7-9	TRBJ1-4	CASSLGGGGEKLFF
TRBV27	TRBJ1-3	CASRKGGGIGNTIYF
TRBV19	TRBJ1-2	CASSPTRTVNYGYTF
TRBV6-5	TRBJ1-4	CASRRGPNEKLFF
TRBV2	TRBJ1-5	CASSASVAGNQPQHF
TRBV9	TRBJ2-7	CASSVSGVGEQYF
TRBV4-1	TRBJ2-1	CASSLLGQGGLVNEQFF
TRBV10-3	TRBJ2-1	CAISRDNEQFF
TRBV14	TRBJ1-2	CASSPGQGAEYGYTF
TRBV4-1	TRBJ2-1	CASSQDGAGSSYNEQFF
TRBV19	TRBJ2-3	CASSKLDTDTQYF
TRBV12-3/TRBV12-4	TRBJ1-1	CASSLTDTEAFF
TRBV4-1	TRBJ1-1	CASSPSREYLNTEAFF
TRBV10-1	TRBJ2-1	CASSESTFNEQFF
TRBV6-5	TRBJ1-1	CASSWSDFSVEAFF
TRBV5-6	TRBJ2-5	CASSLGRDYFQETQYF
TRBV10-3	TRBJ1-6	CAIRGTGENSPLHF
TRBV30	TRBJ1-4	CAWSQGRREKLFF
TRBV9	TRBJ2-1	CASSSRTGGNNEQFF
TRBV9	TRBJ1-2	CASSVEGDSNYGYTF
TRBV23-1	TRBJ1-2	CASSHSGDYGYTF
TRBV7-8	TRBJ1-4	CASSPDLPGTNEKLFF
TRBV3-1/TRBV3-2	TRBJ2-5	CASSQRGGEETQYF
TRBV5-1	TRBJ1-6	CASRFQAELNSPLHF
TRBV5-5	TRBJ2-2	CASSINRMNTGELFF
TRBV2	TRBJ1-1	CASSVVGDRGAEAFF
TRBV7-9	TRBJ1-4	CASSPLMGAEKLFF
TRBV7-9	TRBJ2-4	CASSLSATENIQYF
TRBV2	TRBJ1-5	CASSGVIQPQHF
TRBV6-2/TRBV6-3	TRBJ2-2	CASTPRTGELFF
TRBV10-3	TRBJ2-3	CAIKTGADTDTQYF
TRBV9	TRBJ2-6	CASSPAGHSGANVLTF